This paragraph covers one TCR beta chain sequence. Its antigen is not identified. This entry comes from a study of CD4 T cell repertoires in COVID-19. The memory T cells were sequenced right after ex vivo isolation, without culture. Study-level findings and limits: Sharing of several most expanded SARS-CoV-2-reactive clonotypes across memory subsets suggested intraclonal diversification. Some SARS-CoV-2 clonotypes, between roughly 7 and 27%, recurred in SARS-CoV and/or HKU1 cultures.

This CDR3 spans 17 amino acids. V shed 4 bases and J 4 bases; nucleotides not matched to a gene: 14. The V gene's germline CDR1 is MGHRA and CDR2 YSYEKL. Data came from immunoSEQ multiplex PCR; TCRdb stores just in-frame clones and leaves some out. Of around 7,800 clones in the sample, roughly 84% are singletons; the top ten hold about 2%. The rearrangement joins TRBV4-1 to TRBJ2-3; 7 positions match TRBD2. This clonotype was obtained from a human donor who had COVID-19. The sequencing here drew on effector memory CD4+ T cells from blood, taken before the COVID-19 pandemic. The CDR3, as DNA: TGCGCCAGCAGCCTAACCCCCACGGGGGGAGGGGCAGATACGCAGTATTTT. This translates into CASSLTPTGGGADTQYF.